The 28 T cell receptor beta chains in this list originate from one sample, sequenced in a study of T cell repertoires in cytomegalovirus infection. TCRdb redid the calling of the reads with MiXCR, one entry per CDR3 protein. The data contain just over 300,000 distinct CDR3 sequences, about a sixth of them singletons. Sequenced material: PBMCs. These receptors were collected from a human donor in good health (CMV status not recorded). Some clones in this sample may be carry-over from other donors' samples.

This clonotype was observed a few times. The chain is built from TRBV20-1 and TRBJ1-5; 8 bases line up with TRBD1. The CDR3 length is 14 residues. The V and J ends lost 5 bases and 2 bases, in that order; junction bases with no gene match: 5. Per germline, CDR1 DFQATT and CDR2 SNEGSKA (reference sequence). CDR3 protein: CSAPDRVGNQPQHF. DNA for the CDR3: TGCAGTGCTCCGGACAGGGTAGGCAATCAGCCCCAGCATTTT.

CDR3 coding DNA: TGTGCCAGTAGTATCTCTTTGGGACAGTTCTACAATCAGCCCCAGCATTTT. Translation gives CASSISLGQFYNQPQHF. The chain links TRBV19 to TRBJ1-5; 7 nucleotides line up with TRBD1. There are 17 residues in the CDR3. V shed 3 bases and J 3 bases; nucleotides not matched to a gene: 11. Germline CDR1 LNHDA, CDR2 SQIVND (reference sequence).

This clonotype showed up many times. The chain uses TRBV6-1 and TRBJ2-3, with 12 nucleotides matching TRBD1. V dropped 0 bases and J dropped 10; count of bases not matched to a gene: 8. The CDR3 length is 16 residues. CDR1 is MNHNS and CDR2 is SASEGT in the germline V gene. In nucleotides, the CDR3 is TGTGCCAGCAGTGAAGCAGGGGGACAGGGGGCCGAATCGCAGTATTTT. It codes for CASSEAGGQGAESQYF.

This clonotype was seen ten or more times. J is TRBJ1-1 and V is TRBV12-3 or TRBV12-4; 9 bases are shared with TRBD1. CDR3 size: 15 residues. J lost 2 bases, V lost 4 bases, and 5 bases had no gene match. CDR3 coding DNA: TGTGCCAGCAGTTCCGGGACAGGGACAAACACTGAAGCTTTCTTT. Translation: CASSSGTGTNTEAFF.

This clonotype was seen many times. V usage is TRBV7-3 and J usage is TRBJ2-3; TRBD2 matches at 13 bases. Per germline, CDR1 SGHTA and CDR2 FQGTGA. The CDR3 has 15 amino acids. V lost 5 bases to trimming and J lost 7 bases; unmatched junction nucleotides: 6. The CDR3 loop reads CASSQLAGGRNTQYF. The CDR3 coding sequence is TGTGCCAGCAGCCAACTAGCGGGGGGGAGAAATACGCAGTATTTT.

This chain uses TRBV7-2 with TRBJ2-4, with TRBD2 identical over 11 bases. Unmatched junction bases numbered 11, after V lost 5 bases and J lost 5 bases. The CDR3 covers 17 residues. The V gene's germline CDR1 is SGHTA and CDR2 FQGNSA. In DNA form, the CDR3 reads TGTGCCAGCAGCAAAGATAGCGGGGGGGCCTCCCAAAACATTCAGTACTTC. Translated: CASSKDSGGASQNIQYF.

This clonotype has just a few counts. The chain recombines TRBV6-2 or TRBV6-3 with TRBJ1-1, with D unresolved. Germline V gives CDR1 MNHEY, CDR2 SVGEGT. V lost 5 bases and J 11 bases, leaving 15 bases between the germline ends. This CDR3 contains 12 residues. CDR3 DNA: TGTGCCAGCAGTCAACCGGACTTTTTCGCTTTCTTT. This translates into CASSQPDFFAFF.

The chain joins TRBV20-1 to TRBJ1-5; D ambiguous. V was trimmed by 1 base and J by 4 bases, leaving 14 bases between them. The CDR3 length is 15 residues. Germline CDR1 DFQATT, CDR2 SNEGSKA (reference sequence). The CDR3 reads CSARVRGGGNQPQHF. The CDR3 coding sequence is TGCAGTGCTAGAGTTCGGGGAGGAGGAAATCAGCCCCAGCATTTT.

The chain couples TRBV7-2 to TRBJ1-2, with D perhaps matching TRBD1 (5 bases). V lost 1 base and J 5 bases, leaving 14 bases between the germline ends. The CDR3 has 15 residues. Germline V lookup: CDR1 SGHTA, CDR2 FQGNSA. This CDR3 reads CASSLGGGDLYGYTF. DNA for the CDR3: TGTGCCAGCAGCTTAGGGGGAGGGGACCTATATGGCTACACCTTC.

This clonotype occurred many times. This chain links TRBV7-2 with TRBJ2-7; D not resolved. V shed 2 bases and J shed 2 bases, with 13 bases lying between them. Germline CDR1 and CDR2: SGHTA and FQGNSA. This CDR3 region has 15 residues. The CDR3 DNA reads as TGTGCCAGCAGCTTAAGTGGTCAGCTACCCTACGAGCAGTACTTC. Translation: CASSLSGQLPYEQYF.

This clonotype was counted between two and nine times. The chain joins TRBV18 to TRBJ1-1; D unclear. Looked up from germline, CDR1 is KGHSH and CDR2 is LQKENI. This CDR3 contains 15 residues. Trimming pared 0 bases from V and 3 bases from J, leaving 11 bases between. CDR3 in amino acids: CASSPPNSQDTEAFF. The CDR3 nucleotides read TGTGCCAGCTCACCACCAAACAGCCAAGACACTGAAGCTTTCTTT.

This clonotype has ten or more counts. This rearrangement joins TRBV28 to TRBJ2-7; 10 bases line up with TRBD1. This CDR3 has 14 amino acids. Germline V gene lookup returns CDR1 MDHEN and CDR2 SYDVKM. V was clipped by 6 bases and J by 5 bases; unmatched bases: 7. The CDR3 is CASSPRQGANEQYF. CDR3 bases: TGTGCCAGCAGCCCACGACAGGGGGCGAACGAGCAGTACTTC.

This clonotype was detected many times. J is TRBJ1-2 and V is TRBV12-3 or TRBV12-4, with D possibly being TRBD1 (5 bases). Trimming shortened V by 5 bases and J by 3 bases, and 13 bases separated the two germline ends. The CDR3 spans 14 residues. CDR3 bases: TGTGCCAGCAGTCCCTTAGGCAGGGACTATGGCTACACCTTC. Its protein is CASSPLGRDYGYTF.

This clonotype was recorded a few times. In DNA, the CDR3 is TGCAGTGCCAGGACAGCCGGGGCCAACGTCCTGACTTTC. This encodes CSARTAGANVLTF. The chain employs TRBV20-1 and TRBJ2-6, with D tentatively TRBD1 (6 bases). Trimming stripped 6 bases from V and 4 bases from J, with 10 bases between. The CDR3 loop spans 13 amino acids. Germline-derived CDR1 and CDR2 are DFQATT and SNEGSKA (reference sequence).

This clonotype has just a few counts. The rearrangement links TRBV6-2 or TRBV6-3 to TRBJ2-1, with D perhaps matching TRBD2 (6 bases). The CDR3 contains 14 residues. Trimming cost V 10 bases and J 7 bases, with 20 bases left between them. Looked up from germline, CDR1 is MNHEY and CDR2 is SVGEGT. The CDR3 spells CATWAGFWGNEQFF. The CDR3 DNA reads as TGTGCCACCTGGGCGGGGTTCTGGGGGAATGAGCAGTTCTTC.

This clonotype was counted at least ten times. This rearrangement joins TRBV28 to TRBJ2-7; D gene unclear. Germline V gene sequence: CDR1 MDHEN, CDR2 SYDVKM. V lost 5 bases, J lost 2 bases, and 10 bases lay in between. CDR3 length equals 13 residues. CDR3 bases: TGTGCCAGCAGTATTAATACTCCCTACGAGCAGTACTTC. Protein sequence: CASSINTPYEQYF.

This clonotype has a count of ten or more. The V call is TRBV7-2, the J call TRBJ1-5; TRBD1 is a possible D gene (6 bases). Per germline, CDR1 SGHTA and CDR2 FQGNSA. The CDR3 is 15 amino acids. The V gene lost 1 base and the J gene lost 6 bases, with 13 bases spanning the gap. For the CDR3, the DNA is TGTGCCAGCAGCTTAGAAGACAGGTGGGGTCAGCCCCAGCATTTT. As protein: CASSLEDRWGQPQHF.

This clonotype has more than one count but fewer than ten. The CDR3 nucleotides read TGCGCCAGCAGCCCCACAGGGGGCGCGTCTGGGAACACTGAAGCTTTCTTT. Translated, it gives CASSPTGGASGNTEAFF. The chain recombines TRBV4-3 with TRBJ1-1, with 9 bases identical to TRBD1. V was pared by 4 bases and J by 1 base, with 10 bases of the junction left unmatched. Germline V gene lookup returns CDR1 LGHNA and CDR2 YSLEER. This CDR3 is 17 amino acids long.

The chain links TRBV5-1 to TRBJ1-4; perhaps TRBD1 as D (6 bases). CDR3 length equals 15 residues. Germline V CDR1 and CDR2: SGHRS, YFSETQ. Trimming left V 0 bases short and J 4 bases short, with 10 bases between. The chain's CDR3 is CASSLGTAVNEKLFF. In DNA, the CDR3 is TGCGCCAGCAGCTTGGGGACAGCGGTTAATGAAAAACTGTTTTTT.

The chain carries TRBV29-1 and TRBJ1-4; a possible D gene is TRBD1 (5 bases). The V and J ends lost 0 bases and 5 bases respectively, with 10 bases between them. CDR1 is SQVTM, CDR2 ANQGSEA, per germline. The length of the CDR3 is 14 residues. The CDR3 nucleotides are TGCAGCGTTGAAGATCCAGGGAAGAATGAAAAACTGTTTTTT. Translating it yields CSVEDPGKNEKLFF.

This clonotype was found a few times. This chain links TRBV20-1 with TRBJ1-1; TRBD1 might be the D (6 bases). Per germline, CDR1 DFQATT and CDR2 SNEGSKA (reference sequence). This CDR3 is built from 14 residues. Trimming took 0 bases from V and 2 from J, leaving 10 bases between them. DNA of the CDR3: TGCAGTGCTAGAGACGCAGGGGCTAACACTGAAGCTTTCTTT. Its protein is CSARDAGANTEAFF.

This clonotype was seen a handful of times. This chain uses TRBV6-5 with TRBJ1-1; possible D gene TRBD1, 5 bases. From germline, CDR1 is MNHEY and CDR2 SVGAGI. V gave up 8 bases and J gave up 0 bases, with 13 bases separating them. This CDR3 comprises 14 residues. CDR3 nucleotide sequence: TGTGCCAGCCAAAGACCAGGGATGAACACTGAAGCTTTCTTT. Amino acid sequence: CASQRPGMNTEAFF.

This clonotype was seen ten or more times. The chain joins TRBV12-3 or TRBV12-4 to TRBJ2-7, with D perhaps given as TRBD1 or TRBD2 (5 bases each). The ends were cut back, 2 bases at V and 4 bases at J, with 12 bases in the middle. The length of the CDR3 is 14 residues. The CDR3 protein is CASSLNSGQYEQYF. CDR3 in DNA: TGTGCCAGCAGTTTAAACTCGGGGCAATACGAGCAGTACTTC.

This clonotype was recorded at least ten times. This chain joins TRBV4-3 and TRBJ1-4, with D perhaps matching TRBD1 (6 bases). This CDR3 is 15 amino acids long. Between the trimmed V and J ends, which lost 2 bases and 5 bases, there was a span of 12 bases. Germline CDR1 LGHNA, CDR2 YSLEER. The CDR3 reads CASSQSLTGNEKLFF. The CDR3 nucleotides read TGCGCCAGCAGCCAATCTCTTACAGGGAATGAAAAACTGTTTTTT.

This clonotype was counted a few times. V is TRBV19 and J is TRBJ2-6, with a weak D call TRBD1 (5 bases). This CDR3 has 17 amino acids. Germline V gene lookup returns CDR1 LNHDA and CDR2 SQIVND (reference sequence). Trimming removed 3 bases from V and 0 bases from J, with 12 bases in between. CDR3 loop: CASSIPGHLSGANVLTF. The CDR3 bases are TGTGCCAGTAGTATTCCAGGGCACCTCTCTGGGGCCAACGTCCTGACTTTC.

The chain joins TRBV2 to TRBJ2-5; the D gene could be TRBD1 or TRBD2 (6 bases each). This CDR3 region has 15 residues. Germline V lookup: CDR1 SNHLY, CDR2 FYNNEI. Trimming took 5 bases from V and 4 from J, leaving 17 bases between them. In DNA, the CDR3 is TGTGCCAGCAGTACAGGCAGGGGACTGGGAGAGACCCAGTACTTC. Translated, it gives CASSTGRGLGETQYF. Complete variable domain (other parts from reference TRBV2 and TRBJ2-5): EPEVTQTPSHQVTQMGQEVILRCVPISNHLYFYWYRQILGQKVEFLVSFYNNEISEKSEIFDDQFSVERPDGSNFTLKIRSTKLEDSAMYFCASSTGRGLGETQYFGPGTRLLVL.

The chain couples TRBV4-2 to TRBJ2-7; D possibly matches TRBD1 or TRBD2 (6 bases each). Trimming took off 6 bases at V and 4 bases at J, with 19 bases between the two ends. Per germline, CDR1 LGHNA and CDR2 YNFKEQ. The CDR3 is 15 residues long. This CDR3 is CASRKQGSGGYEQYF. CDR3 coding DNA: TGTGCCAGCAGGAAACAGGGTTCCGGGGGTTACGAGCAGTACTTC.

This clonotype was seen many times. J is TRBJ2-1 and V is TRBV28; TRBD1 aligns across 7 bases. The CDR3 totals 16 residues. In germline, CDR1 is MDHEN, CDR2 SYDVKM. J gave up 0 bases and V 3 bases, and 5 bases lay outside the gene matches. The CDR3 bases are TGTGCCAGCAGTTTTCCGGGACAGCGCTCCTACAATGAGCAGTTCTTC. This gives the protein CASSFPGQRSYNEQFF.